Reported below is one T cell receptor (beta chain). The entry originates in a study of blood T cell repertoires in COVID-19. Study details: T cells, B-cell-depleted T cells, or PBMCs supplied cDNA or gDNA.

Per germline, CDR1 SGHRS and CDR2 YFSETQ. The V end lost 0 bases, the J end lost 12 bases, and 7 bases lay between the germline ends. The CDR3 is 12 residues long. The authors' processing: Researchers report that nucleated cell counts were estimated from reference gene primer amplification. Profiling relied on immunoSEQ multiplex PCR, and the TCRdb table lists in-frame clones only, not all of them. That table furnishes V, J and clone size, whereas the DNA furnished D and trimming. Of 200,000 to 250,000 clones detected, around four fifths appear once; the ten largest clones hold over 4%. This receptor was identified in a woman between 70 and 85 years old with COVID-19, enrolled during active disease. The sample was peripheral blood. This chain links TRBV5-1 with TRBJ1-6, with D perhaps TRBD1 (5 bases). The CDR3: CASSLGQGPLHF. As DNA, the CDR3 is TGCGCCAGCAGCTTGGGGCAGGGACCCCTCCACTTT.